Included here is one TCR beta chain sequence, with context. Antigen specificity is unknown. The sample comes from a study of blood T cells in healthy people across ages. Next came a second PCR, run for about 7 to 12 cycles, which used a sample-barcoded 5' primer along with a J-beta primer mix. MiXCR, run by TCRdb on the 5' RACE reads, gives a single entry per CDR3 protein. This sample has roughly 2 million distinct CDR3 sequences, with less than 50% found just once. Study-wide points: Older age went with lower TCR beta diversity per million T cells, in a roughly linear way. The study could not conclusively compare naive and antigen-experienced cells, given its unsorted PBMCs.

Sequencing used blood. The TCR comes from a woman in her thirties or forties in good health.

The CDR3 is CASSPDSGAGNEQFF. CDR3 coding DNA: TGTGCCAGCAGCCCAGATTCCGGGGCAGGCAATGAGCAGTTCTTC. This chain joins TRBV7-2 and TRBJ2-1; D is possibly TRBD1 or TRBD2 (5 bases each). Germline values: CDR1 SGHTA, CDR2 FQGNSA. This CDR3 contains 15 residues. V was trimmed by 5 bases and J by 6 bases, leaving 17 bases between them.